What follows is one T cell receptor (beta chain) and its context. With 0 bases clipped from V and 0 bases from J, the junction kept 9 bases outside the gene matches. Germline-derived CDR1 and CDR2 are LGHDT and YNNKEL (reference sequence). There are 20 residues in the CDR3. Original analysis: Amplification with reference gene primers provided the estimates of nucleated cell counts. Clones were sequenced by immunoSEQ multiplex PCR, and TCRdb holds only the in-frame ones, with some missing. Clone size and the V and J calls come from that table; the DNA yielded D and trimming. Among about 150,000 clones listed, roughly 85% were seen once. The sample comes from a study of blood T cell repertoires in COVID-19. Study-level background: Samples taken during acute and convalescent COVID-19 were collected in the United States, Italy and Spain. Sources were T cells, B-cell-depleted T cells, or PBMCs; the material itself was cDNA or gDNA.

The sequence was obtained from a woman aged 80 or over with active or convalescent COVID-19. The sample was peripheral blood. J is TRBJ2-3 and V is TRBV3-1 (or the pseudogene TRBV3-2), with 13 bases identical to TRBD2. CDR3 nucleotide sequence: TGTGCCAGCAGCCAAGAGCGACGAGGGACTAGCGGGACGAGCACAGATACGCAGTATTTT. As protein: CASSQERRGTSGTSTDTQYF.